This T cell receptor (beta chain) is drawn from a study of patients and donors after allogeneic stem cell transplantation. TCRdb reprocessed the RT-PCR reads via MiXCR and lists one record per CDR3 protein. The data hold approximately 99,000 distinct CDR3 sequences, with approximately 40% observed a single time. From germline, CDR1 is SEHNR and CDR2 FQNEAQ (reference sequence). V lost 4 bases to trimming and J lost 3 bases, with 12 bases between them. This CDR3 region has 14 residues. Sequenced input: blood, either unsorted or a sorted T cell fraction (not recorded which). V is TRBV7-9 and J is TRBJ1-1; D is uncertain. The TCR was taken from a human donor who was either an allogeneic HSCT recipient or a stem cell or donor lymphocyte infusion donor (not recorded which). It is not recorded whose cells these are; they may come from a transplant donor. The CDR3 DNA sequence: TGTGCCAGCAGCTCCGGTGCCTGGGACACTGAAGCTTTCTTT. Protein: CASSSGAWDTEAFF.